These 27 T cell receptor beta chains were all obtained from the same sample, sequenced in a study of T cell responses to AZD1222 COVID-19 vaccine. The method was immunoSEQ multiplex PCR; TCRdb's version includes in-frame clones alone and lacks a portion of them. The table records approximately 100,000 clones, around nine tenths of them present only once. The sequencing used peripheral blood, collected on day 0 of AZD1222 vaccination. These receptors came from an adult in good health.

The V call is TRBV18, the J call TRBJ2-2; 8 positions agree with TRBD1. V was pared by 4 bases and J by 6 bases, with 4 bases of the junction left unmatched. Germline-derived CDR1 and CDR2 are KGHSH and LQKENI. The CDR3 covers 14 residues. Here the CDR3 reads CASSLDRGAGELFF. The CDR3 DNA reads TGTGCCAGCTCACTCGACAGGGGCGCCGGGGAGCTGTTTTTT.

The rearrangement links TRBV13 to TRBJ1-5; D is perhaps TRBD1 (6 bases). V dropped 4 bases and J dropped 4 bases, with 8 bases sitting between them. CDR1 and CDR2 (germline): PRHDT, FYEKMQ (reference sequence). The CDR3 sequence is 13 residues long. For the CDR3, the DNA is TGTGCCAGCAGCTCCACAGGGAATCAGCCCCAGCATTTT. As protein: CASSSTGNQPQHF.

The chain joins TRBV2 to TRBJ2-5, with 9 nucleotides matching TRBD2. Germline assignment: CDR1 SNHLY and CDR2 FYNNEI. The CDR3 spans 13 residues. With V trimmed by 8 bases and J by 6 bases, 7 bases remained unmatched. The CDR3 region is CASQAGGPKTQYF. The CDR3 coding sequence is TGTGCCAGCCAAGCGGGGGGCCCGAAGACCCAGTACTTC. The whole variable domain, remainder taken from reference TRBV2 and TRBJ2-5, is EPEVTQTPSHQVTQMGQEVILRCVPISNHLYFYWYRQILGQKVEFLVSFYNNEISEKSEIFDDQFSVERPDGSNFTLKIRSTKLEDSAMYFCASQAGGPKTQYFGPGTRLLVL.

The chain couples TRBV5-8 to TRBJ2-2, with 7 bases fitting TRBD1. Germline-derived CDR1 and CDR2 are SGHTS and YDEGEE. This CDR3 region has 17 residues. Trimming at V came to 4 bases and at J to 6 bases, leaving 15 bases not matched to a gene. This CDR3 is CASSVASGTDIPGELFF. The CDR3 DNA sequence: TGTGCCAGCAGCGTCGCGTCCGGGACAGATATCCCCGGGGAGCTGTTTTTT.

The chain has TRBV18 and TRBJ2-5, with 11 bases aligning to TRBD2. This CDR3 spans 13 amino acids. Losses at the gene ends were 8 bases for V and 2 bases for J; bases not matched to a gene: 1. Germline V gene lookup returns CDR1 KGHSH and CDR2 LQKENI. This CDR3 reads CASRTSGQETQYF. As DNA, the CDR3 is TGTGCCAGCAGGACTAGCGGGCAAGAGACCCAGTACTTC.

CDR3 sequence: CASSLTTGYGYTF. The CDR3 DNA reads TGTGCCAGCAGCTTGACGACAGGTTATGGCTACACCTTC. The genes are TRBV7-2 and TRBJ1-2; tentative D call: TRBD1 (6 bases). CDR1 and CDR2 from the germline V gene are SGHTA and FQGNSA. V was clipped by 3 bases and J by 5 bases, with 10 bases between them. There are 13 residues in the CDR3. Full variable domain (missing parts from reference TRBV7-2 and TRBJ1-2): GAGVSQSPSNKVTEKGKDVELRCDPISGHTALYWYRQSLGQGLEFLIYFQGNSAPDKSGLPSDRFSAERTGGSVSTLTIQRTQQEDSAVYLCASSLTTGYGYTFGSGTRLTVV.

In this sample, this clone turned up once. V is TRBV7-9 and J is TRBJ1-1, with TRBD1 matching 9 bases. CDR1 and CDR2 from the germline V gene are SEHNR and FQNEAQ (reference sequence). The CDR3 has 13 residues. Unmatched junction bases numbered 11, after V lost 7 bases and J lost 11 bases. DNA of the CDR3: TGTGCCAGCAAGGTAGACAGGGGGATTGACGCTTTCTTT. Its protein is CASKVDRGIDAFF.

In this sample, this clone turned up a few times. This chain joins TRBV6-2 or TRBV6-3 and TRBJ1-1, with D tentatively TRBD1 (5 bases). With 5 bases removed from V and 3 bases from J, the gap between germline ends came to 16 bases. Germline assignment: CDR1 MNHEY and CDR2 SVGEGT. CDR3 length: 15 residues. CDR3 DNA: TGTGCCAGCAGTATGAGGGGACTTAAGGACACTGAAGCTTTCTTT. It yields the protein CASSMRGLKDTEAFF.

This clone was seen a few times. V gene TRBV11-3 combines with J gene TRBJ2-7; unclear D gene. This CDR3 comprises 13 residues. V was trimmed by 4 bases and J by 3 bases, leaving 10 bases between them. Germline-derived CDR1 and CDR2 are SGHNT and YENEEA. Here the CDR3 DNA reads TGTGCCAGCAGCTCTGGCAGAAACTACGAGCAGTACTTC. Its protein product is CASSSGRNYEQYF.

In this sample, this clone turned up a few times. The chain carries TRBV28 and TRBJ1-4; D unclear. Germline CDR1 MDHEN, CDR2 SYDVKM. CDR3 size: 12 residues. V was trimmed by 6 bases and J by 7 bases, leaving 9 bases between them. The CDR3 here is CASSLYSEKLFF. Written as DNA, the CDR3 is TGTGCCAGCAGCCTATATAGTGAAAAACTGTTTTTT.

The chain uses TRBV19 and TRBJ2-3; no clear D gene. Trimming took off 5 bases at V and 2 bases at J, with 11 bases between the two ends. The V gene's germline CDR1 is LNHDA and CDR2 SQIVND (reference sequence). The CDR3 consists of 14 residues. The CDR3 is CASSGATPTDTQYF. The CDR3 DNA follows: TGTGCCAGTAGTGGCGCGACCCCCACAGATACGCAGTATTTT.

The chain carries TRBV4-3 and TRBJ1-3, with unresolved D. Trimming shortened V by 0 bases and J by 0 bases, and 15 bases separated the two germline ends. CDR3 length: 18 residues. Germline V gene lookup returns CDR1 LGHNA and CDR2 YSLEER. The CDR3 loop is CASSQDSSTRISGNTIYF. As DNA, the CDR3 is TGCGCCAGCAGCCAAGATTCCTCGACCAGGATCTCTGGAAACACCATATATTTT.

The rearrangement joins TRBV11-2 to TRBJ2-3, with TRBD2 matching 9 bases. Trimming at V came to 5 bases and at J to 0 bases, leaving 15 bases not matched to a gene. This CDR3 region has 19 residues. Germline V gives CDR1 SGHAT, CDR2 FQNNGV. The CDR3 region has the DNA TGTGCCAGCAGCCCAAGGACTAGCGCATATAAACCTAGCACAGATACGCAGTATTTT. Translating gives CASSPRTSAYKPSTDTQYF.

This chain joins TRBV6-4 and TRBJ1-1; D not resolved. The length of the CDR3 is 14 residues. V gave up 1 base and J gave up 4 bases, with 10 bases separating them. Germline V gives CDR1 MRHNA, CDR2 SNTAGT. The CDR3 loop reads CASSDYYTGTEAFF. CDR3 in DNA: TGTGCCAGCAGTGACTACTACACGGGCACTGAAGCTTTCTTT.

The V call is TRBV7-8, the J call TRBJ2-3, with 9 bases identical to TRBD1. The CDR3 is 17 amino acids. Germline assignment: CDR1 SGHVS and CDR2 FQNEAQ. The ends lost 5 bases at V and 2 bases at J; junction bases unmatched: 11. The CDR3 sequence: CASSRGTGYPITDTQYF. The CDR3 coding sequence is TGTGCCAGCAGCCGAGGGACAGGGTACCCTATCACAGATACGCAGTATTTT.

The chain carries TRBV4-1 and TRBJ2-1, with D unclear. Trimming pared 0 bases from V and 3 bases from J, leaving 12 bases between. Germline V CDR1 and CDR2: MGHRA, YSYEKL. There are 16 residues in the CDR3. The CDR3 DNA is TGCGCCAGCAGCCAAGAAGTCAGGACCCACTACAATGAGCAGTTCTTC. Residues: CASSQEVRTHYNEQFF.

This clone has only one observation. The chain carries TRBV11-3 and TRBJ1-6, with unresolved D. This CDR3 has 13 amino acids. Germline CDR1 is SGHNT and CDR2 is YENEEA. The V gene lost 4 bases and the J gene lost 3 bases, with 4 bases spanning the gap. CDR3 DNA sequence: TGTGCCAGCAGCTCCAACTATAATTCACCCCTCCACTTT. It codes for CASSSNYNSPLHF.

This clone showed up just once. The rearrangement uses TRBV10-3 and TRBJ1-1; TRBD1 might be the D (6 bases). The CDR3 contains 13 residues. Germline V lookup: CDR1 ENHRY, CDR2 SYGVKD. V was clipped by 6 bases and J by 3 bases, with 11 bases between them. CDR3 nucleotide sequence: TGTGCCATCAGCGGGACAATCGACACTGAAGCTTTCTTT. Encoded protein: CAISGTIDTEAFF.

In this sample, this clone turned up a few times. CDR3 sequence (DNA): TGTGCCAGCAGCCTGGACAGTACTCTGATGAACACTGAAGCTTTCTTT. This encodes CASSLDSTLMNTEAFF. V gene TRBV7-2 combines with J gene TRBJ1-1; a weak D match, TRBD1 (6 bases). The CDR3 has 16 residues. Trimming took 5 bases from V and 0 from J, leaving 16 bases between them. Germline V CDR1 and CDR2: SGHTA, FQGNSA.

V is TRBV6-2 or TRBV6-3 and J is TRBJ2-5; perhaps TRBD2 as D (6 bases). V lost 2 bases and J lost 5, with 18 bases in between. The CDR3 is 16 residues long. Germline values: CDR1 MNHEY, CDR2 SVGEGT. CDR3: CASSYNHRDSWETQYF. CDR3 bases: TGTGCCAGCAGTTACAACCACCGGGACTCCTGGGAGACCCAGTACTTC.

This chain uses TRBV21-1 with TRBJ1-2; no DNA check was done on the table's D call, TRBD1. TRBV21-1 is described as a pseudogene. CDR3 length: 16 amino acids. The DNA of the CDR3 is TGTGCCAGCCTCTCGGCAGACAGGGCCGGGGGAAATGGCTACACCTTC. It is translated as CASLSADRAGGNGYTF.

The chain couples TRBV19 to TRBJ1-1; D gene ambiguous. Germline CDR1 LNHDA, CDR2 SQIVND (reference sequence). The CDR3 loop spans 13 amino acids. The V and J ends lost 0 bases and 3 bases respectively, with 5 bases between them. The CDR3 loop reads CASSIDRDTEAFF. Written as DNA, the CDR3 is TGTGCCAGTAGTATAGACCGTGACACTGAAGCTTTCTTT.

V gene TRBV5-1 combines with J gene TRBJ1-6, with D maybe TRBD1 (6 bases). From germline, CDR1 is SGHRS and CDR2 YFSETQ. Trimming removed 4 bases at V and 5 bases at J, with 13 bases between. The CDR3 is made up of 15 amino acids. The CDR3 DNA reads as TGCGCCAGCAGCATTCGGGCAGGGGATAATTCACCCCTCCACTTT. It yields the protein CASSIRAGDNSPLHF.

V and J are TRBV7-8 and TRBJ2-1; 9 bases line up with TRBD1. Germline V gives CDR1 SGHVS, CDR2 FQNEAQ. The ends lost 1 base at V and 8 bases at J; junction bases unmatched: 9. This CDR3 spans 16 amino acids. CDR3 DNA: TGTGCCAGCAGCTTAGTGGGGACAGGGAATCTGTATGAGCAGTTCTTC. This gives the protein CASSLVGTGNLYEQFF. The full variable domain, its missing parts supplied by reference TRBV7-8 and TRBJ2-1, is GAGVSQSPRYKVAKRGQDVALRCDPISGHVSLFWYQQALGQGPEFLTYFQNEAQLDKSGLPSDRFFAERPEGSVSTLKIQRTQQEDSAVYLCASSLVGTGNLYEQFFGPGTRLTVL.

The V gene is TRBV4-2, the J gene TRBJ2-2; 7 bases map to TRBD2. The CDR3 extends over 19 amino acids. Germline assignment: CDR1 LGHNA and CDR2 YNFKEQ. Trimming took 2 bases from V and 1 from J; bases not matched to a gene: 13. CDR3 loop: CASSQPIDTGTMNTGELFF. The CDR3 DNA follows: TGTGCCAGCAGCCAACCAATCGACACCGGGACTATGAACACCGGGGAGCTGTTTTTT.

A single count supports this clone. The CDR3 nucleotides are TGTGCCTGGAGTTTGATGGGAAACACCATATATTTT. Its protein product is CAWSLMGNTIYF. The chain employs TRBV30 and TRBJ1-3; D remains unclear. The ends were cut back, 2 bases at V and 4 bases at J, with 6 bases in the middle. The CDR3 sequence is 12 residues long. Germline V gene data show CDR1 as GTSNPN and CDR2 as SVGIG (reference sequence).

The V and J genes are TRBV28 and TRBJ1-2; D gene ambiguous. The V gene's germline CDR1 is MDHEN and CDR2 SYDVKM. Trimming stripped 4 bases from V and 7 bases from J, with 13 bases between. The CDR3 runs 13 residues. CDR3 in amino acids: CASSSGLLSGYTF. In DNA form, the CDR3 reads TGTGCCAGCAGTTCCGGTCTTCTGAGTGGCTACACCTTC.